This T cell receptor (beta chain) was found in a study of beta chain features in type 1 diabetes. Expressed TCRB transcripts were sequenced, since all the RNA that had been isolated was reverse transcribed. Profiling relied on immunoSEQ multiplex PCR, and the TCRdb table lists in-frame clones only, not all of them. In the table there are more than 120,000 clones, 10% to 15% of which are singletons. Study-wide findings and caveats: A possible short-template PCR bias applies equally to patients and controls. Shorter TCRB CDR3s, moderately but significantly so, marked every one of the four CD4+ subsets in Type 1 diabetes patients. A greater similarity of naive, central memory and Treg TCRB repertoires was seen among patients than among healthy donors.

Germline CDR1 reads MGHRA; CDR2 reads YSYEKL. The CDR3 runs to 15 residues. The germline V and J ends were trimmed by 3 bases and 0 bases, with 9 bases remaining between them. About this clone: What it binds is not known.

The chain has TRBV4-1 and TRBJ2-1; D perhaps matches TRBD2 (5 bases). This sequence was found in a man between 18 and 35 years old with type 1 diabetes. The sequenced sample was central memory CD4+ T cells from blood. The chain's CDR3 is CASSQSGVSYNEQFF. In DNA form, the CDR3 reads TGCGCCAGCAGCCAGAGCGGCGTCTCCTACAATGAGCAGTTCTTC.